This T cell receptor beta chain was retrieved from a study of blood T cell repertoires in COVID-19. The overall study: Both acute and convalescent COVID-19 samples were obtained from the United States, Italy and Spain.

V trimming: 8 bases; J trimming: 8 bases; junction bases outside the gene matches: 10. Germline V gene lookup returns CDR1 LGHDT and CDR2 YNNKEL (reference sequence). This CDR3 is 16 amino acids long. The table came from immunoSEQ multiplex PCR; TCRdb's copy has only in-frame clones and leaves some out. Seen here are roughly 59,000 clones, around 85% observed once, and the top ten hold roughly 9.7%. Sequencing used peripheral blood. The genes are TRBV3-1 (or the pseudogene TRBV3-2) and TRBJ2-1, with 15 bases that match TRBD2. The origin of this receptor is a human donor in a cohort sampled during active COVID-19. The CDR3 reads CASGGLAGGGWDEQFF. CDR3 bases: TGTGCCAGCGGAGGACTAGCGGGAGGGGGCTGGGATGAGCAGTTCTTC.